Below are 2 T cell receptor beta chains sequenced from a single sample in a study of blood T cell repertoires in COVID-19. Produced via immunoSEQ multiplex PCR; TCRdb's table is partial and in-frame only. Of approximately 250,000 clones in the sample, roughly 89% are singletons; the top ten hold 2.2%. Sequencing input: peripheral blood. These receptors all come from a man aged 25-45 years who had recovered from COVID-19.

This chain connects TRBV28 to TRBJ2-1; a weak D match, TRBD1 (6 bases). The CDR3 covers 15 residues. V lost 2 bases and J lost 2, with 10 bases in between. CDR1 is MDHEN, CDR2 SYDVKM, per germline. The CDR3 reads CASSLVQGTYNEQFF. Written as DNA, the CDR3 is TGTGCCAGCAGTTTAGTACAGGGTACCTACAATGAGCAGTTCTTC.

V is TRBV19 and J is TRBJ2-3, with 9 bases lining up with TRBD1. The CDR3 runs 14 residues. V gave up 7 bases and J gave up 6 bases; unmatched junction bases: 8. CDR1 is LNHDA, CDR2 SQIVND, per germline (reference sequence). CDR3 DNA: TGTGCCAGTACTCCCGGGACAGGGTGGGATACGCAGTATTTT. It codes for CASTPGTGWDTQYF.